This T cell receptor (beta chain) was documented in a study of blood T cells in healthy people across ages. For the study at large: Template switching retrieved approximately one barcoded beta molecule for each two T cells. Study conclusions and caveats: A strong correlation was found between TCR beta diversity and the percentage of naive T cells.

As to this clonotype: Its antigen is as yet unknown.

Peripheral blood samples of 7.5 to 10 milliliters were drawn from each donor. The second PCR ran roughly 7 to 11 cycles with a sample-barcoded 5' primer and J-beta primers. One entry per CDR3 protein, called by TCRdb with MiXCR from the 5' RACE reads. The sample yields roughly 1.9 million distinct CDR3 sequences, roughly two fifths seen once. Germline values: CDR1 SEHNR, CDR2 FQNEAQ (reference sequence). CDR3 size: 13 residues. The V gene lost 5 bases and the J gene lost 3 bases, with 10 bases spanning the gap. The chain uses TRBV7-9 and TRBJ1-2; D gene unclear. This TCR was recovered from a human donor in good health. The sample taken for sequencing was blood. For the CDR3, the DNA is TGTGCCAGCAGCCAGAACCGCTACTATGGCTACACCTTC. Its translation: CASSQNRYYGYTF.